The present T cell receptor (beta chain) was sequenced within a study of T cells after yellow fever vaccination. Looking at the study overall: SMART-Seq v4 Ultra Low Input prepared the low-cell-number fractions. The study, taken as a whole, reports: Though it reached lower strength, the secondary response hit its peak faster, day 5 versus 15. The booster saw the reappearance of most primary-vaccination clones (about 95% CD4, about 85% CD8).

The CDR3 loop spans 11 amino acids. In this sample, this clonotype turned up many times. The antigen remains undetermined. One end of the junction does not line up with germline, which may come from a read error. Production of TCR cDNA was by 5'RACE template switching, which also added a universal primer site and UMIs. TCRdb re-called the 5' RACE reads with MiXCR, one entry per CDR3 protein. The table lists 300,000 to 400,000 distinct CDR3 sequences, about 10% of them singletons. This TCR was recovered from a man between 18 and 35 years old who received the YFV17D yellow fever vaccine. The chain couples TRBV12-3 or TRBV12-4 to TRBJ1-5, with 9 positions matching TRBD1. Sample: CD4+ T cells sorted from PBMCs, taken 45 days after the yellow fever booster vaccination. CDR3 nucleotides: TGTGCCAGCAGCCCCGGGACAGGGTCCGTTTTT. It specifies CASSPGTGSVF.